This T cell receptor beta chain was observed in a study of blood T cell repertoires in COVID-19. As handled by the study authors: Nucleated cell counts were estimated from reference gene primer amplification. Profiling relied on immunoSEQ multiplex PCR, and the TCRdb table lists in-frame clones only, not all of them. The V and J calls and clone size come from that table; D and trimming were worked out from the DNA. The repertoire holds approximately 30,000 clones, with 85% to 90% as singletons. Looked up from germline, CDR1 is MDHEN and CDR2 is SYDVKM. Trimming shortened V by 4 bases and J by 2 bases, and 8 bases separated the two germline ends. The CDR3 runs 13 residues.

The chain has TRBV28 and TRBJ1-2; a possible D gene is TRBD1 (5 bases). The sequenced sample consisted of peripheral blood. The clonotype was recovered from a human donor in a cohort sampled during active COVID-19. The CDR3 DNA sequence: TGTGCCAGCAGTTGGACATACAACTATGGCTACACCTTC. Translated: CASSWTYNYGYTF.